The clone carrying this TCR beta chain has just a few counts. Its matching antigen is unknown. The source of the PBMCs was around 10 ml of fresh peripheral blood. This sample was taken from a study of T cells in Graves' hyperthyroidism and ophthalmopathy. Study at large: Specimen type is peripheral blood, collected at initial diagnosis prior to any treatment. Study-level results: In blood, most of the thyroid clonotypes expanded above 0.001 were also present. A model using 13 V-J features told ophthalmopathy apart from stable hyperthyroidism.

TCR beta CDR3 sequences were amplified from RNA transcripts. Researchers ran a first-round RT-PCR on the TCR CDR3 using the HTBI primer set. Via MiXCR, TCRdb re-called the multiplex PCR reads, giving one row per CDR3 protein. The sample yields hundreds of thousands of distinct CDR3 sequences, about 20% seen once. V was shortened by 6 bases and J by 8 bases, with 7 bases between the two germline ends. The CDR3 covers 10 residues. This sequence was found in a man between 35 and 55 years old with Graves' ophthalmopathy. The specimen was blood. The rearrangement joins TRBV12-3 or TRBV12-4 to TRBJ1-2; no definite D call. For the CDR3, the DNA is TGTGCCAGCAGCCCCGTGGGCTACACCTTC. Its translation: CASSPVGYTF.